Shown below are 30 T cell receptor beta chains from a single sample sequenced in a study of Tregs in tolerant kidney transplant recipients. The protocol was immunoSEQ multiplex PCR, while the TCRdb copy is restricted to in-frame clones and leaves out a portion. The sample includes roughly 120,000 clones, almost 95% of them seen just once. The sequenced sample consisted of CD4+ T cells from blood. The receptors were sampled from a human donor in good health.

This clone was found a few times. The J gene is TRBJ2-7, the V gene TRBV19; tentatively, D is TRBD2 (6 bases). CDR1 is LNHDA and CDR2 is SQIVND in the germline V gene (reference sequence). The CDR3 covers 14 residues. Between the trimmed V and J ends, which lost 4 bases and 6 bases, there was a span of 16 bases. The CDR3 loop reads CASSTSTRGREQYF. The CDR3 DNA is TGTGCCAGTAGTACGTCGACTAGAGGGCGCGAGCAGTACTTC.

The chain joins TRBV7-9 to TRBJ1-5; D is unclear. V lost 5 bases and J 4 bases, leaving 6 bases between the germline ends. CDR1 SEHNR and CDR2 FQNEAQ come from the germline V gene (reference sequence). CDR3 length: 12 amino acids. The CDR3 loop is CASSPGNQPQHF. The DNA of the CDR3 is TGTGCCAGCAGCCCCGGTAATCAGCCCCAGCATTTT.

The chain joins TRBV5-6 to TRBJ2-3, with 9 bases lining up with TRBD2. The CDR3 has 16 residues. J gave up 7 bases and V 5 bases, and 14 bases lay outside the gene matches. CDR1 and CDR2 from the germline V gene are SGHDT and YYEEEE. CDR3 sequence: CASSPPRARGGNTQYF. DNA of the CDR3: TGTGCCAGCAGTCCCCCCCGAGCGCGGGGGGGAAATACGCAGTATTTT. The full variable domain, rest sourced from reference TRBV5-6 and TRBJ2-3, is DAGVTQSPTHLIKTRGQQVTLRCSPKSGHDTVSWYQQALGQGPQFIFQYYEEEERQRGNFPDRFSGHQFPNYSSELNVNALLLGDSALYLCASSPPRARGGNTQYFGPGTRLTVL.

V gene TRBV5-4 combines with J gene TRBJ2-3, with TRBD2 matching 15 bases. From germline, CDR1 is SGHNT and CDR2 YYREEE (reference sequence). The CDR3 has 18 amino acids. The J segment lost 6 bases and the V segment lost 3 bases, leaving 11 bases of the junction unmatched. CDR3 residues: CASSSGLAGGTRFDTQYF. The CDR3 nucleotides read TGTGCCAGCAGCTCGGGACTAGCGGGAGGTACACGGTTCGATACGCAGTATTTT.

The genes are TRBV5-1 and TRBJ2-1; TRBD2 aligns across 16 bases. The CDR3 has 16 residues. With V trimmed by 4 bases and J by 12 bases, 10 bases remained unmatched. From germline, CDR1 is SGHRS and CDR2 YFSETQ. For the CDR3, the DNA is TGCGCCAGCAGCCAGGGACTAGCGGGAGGGCCTGGAAGGCAGTTCTTC. Its translation is CASSQGLAGGPGRQFF.

The chain links TRBV15 to TRBJ2-1, with D perhaps being TRBD1 or TRBD2 (5 bases each). The CDR3 totals 15 residues. CDR1 LNHNV and CDR2 YYDKDF come from the germline V gene (reference sequence). Trimming removed 0 bases at V and 8 bases at J, with 14 bases between. The CDR3 loop is CATSRDPGLGDEQFF. The DNA for the CDR3 is TGTGCCACCAGCAGAGATCCGGGGTTGGGGGATGAGCAGTTCTTC. Combining the CDR3 with reference TRBV15 and TRBJ2-1 gives the whole variable domain DAMVIQNPRYQVTQFGKPVTLSCSQTLNHNVMYWYQQKSSQAPKLLFHYYDKDFNNEADTPDNFQSRRPNTSFCFLDIRSPGLGDTAMYLCATSRDPGLGDEQFFGPGTRLTVL.

The rearrangement uses TRBV6-5 and TRBJ1-5, with TRBD1 matching over 7 bases. Looked up from germline, CDR1 is MNHEY and CDR2 is SVGAGI. J lost 6 bases, V lost 6 bases, and 8 bases had no gene match. The CDR3 has 14 amino acids. The CDR3 region is CASSLDRASQPQHF. The CDR3, as DNA: TGTGCCAGCAGCCTAGACAGGGCTAGTCAGCCCCAGCATTTT.

This sequence joins TRBV5-1 and TRBJ2-7; D is possibly TRBD2 (6 bases). Trimming removed 0 bases from V and 4 bases from J, with 14 bases in between. This CDR3 is 15 amino acids long. Per germline, CDR1 SGHRS and CDR2 YFSETQ. The CDR3 sequence: CASSLDGSAGYEQYF. CDR3 bases: TGCGCCAGCAGCTTGGACGGGAGCGCCGGGTACGAGCAGTACTTC. The full variable domain, rest sourced from reference TRBV5-1 and TRBJ2-7, is KAGVTQTPRYLIKTRGQQVTLSCSPISGHRSVSWYQQTPGQGLQFLFEYFSETQRNKGNFPGRFSGRQFSNSRSEMNVSTLELGDSALYLCASSLDGSAGYEQYFGPGTRLTVT.

The chain is built from TRBV5-6 and TRBJ2-3; possible D gene TRBD2, 6 bases. This CDR3 region has 16 residues. Per germline, CDR1 SGHDT and CDR2 YYEEEE. With 4 bases removed from V and 2 bases from J, the gap between germline ends came to 17 bases. The DNA of the CDR3 is TGTGCCAGCAGCCCCCCGGGACTCCGTTACACAGATACGCAGTATTTT. Translated: CASSPPGLRYTDTQYF.

The V gene is TRBV7-2, the J gene TRBJ2-7; no definite D call. Germline assignment: CDR1 SGHTA and CDR2 FQGNSA. Trimming cost V 6 bases and J 9 bases, with 15 bases left between them. This CDR3 is 12 amino acids long. This CDR3 reads CASSISSLAQYF. CDR3 DNA sequence: TGTGCCAGCAGTATCTCCTCCTTAGCGCAGTACTTC.

The chain recombines TRBV14 with TRBJ1-6; D may be TRBD1 (5 bases). V lost 4 bases, J lost 2 bases, and 9 bases lay in between. The CDR3 consists of 15 residues. The germline V gene has CDR1 SGHDN and CDR2 FVKESK. The CDR3 region is CASSPGGAYNSPLHF. The CDR3 coding sequence is TGTGCCAGCAGCCCCGGGGGTGCCTATAATTCACCCCTCCACTTT.

The V call is TRBV6-6, the J call TRBJ1-1; 8 nucleotides agree with TRBD1. The junction had 3 bases not matched to a gene; V was cut back by 5 bases and J by 1 base. Germline CDR1 reads MNHNY; CDR2 reads SVGAGI (reference sequence). The CDR3 length is 14 residues. CDR3 sequence (DNA): TGTGCCAGCAGTCAGGGGACAGGGAACACTGAAGCTTTCTTT. It translates to CASSQGTGNTEAFF.

On this clone: The junction departs from the called germline gene at one end, perhaps through a read error. The genes are TRBV9 and TRBJ2-1, with D unclear. The CDR3 is 13 residues long. Germline CDR1 reads SGDLS; CDR2 reads YYNGEE. CDR3 sequence reads: CASSVESYSEQFF. The CDR3 DNA reads TGTGCCAGCAGCGTAGAGAGTTACAGTGAGCAGTTCTTC.

This rearrangement joins TRBV10-2 to TRBJ1-5, with unresolved D. V was pared by 4 bases and J by 1 base, with 14 bases between. Germline loops: CDR1 WSHSY, CDR2 SAAADI. The CDR3 is 16 amino acids. CDR3: CASSGRGGPSNQPQHF. The CDR3 DNA reads as TGCGCCAGCAGTGGGCGAGGTGGCCCAAGCAATCAGCCCCAGCATTTT.

The chain has TRBV10-3 and TRBJ1-2; D gene ambiguous. Trimming left V 2 bases short and J 5 bases short, with 6 bases between. Germline CDR1 reads ENHRY; CDR2 reads SYGVKD. CDR3 length: 12 amino acids. In nucleotides, the CDR3 is TGTGCCATCAGTGAGGGGGAATATGGCTACACCTTC. Translated, it gives CAISEGEYGYTF.

This chain joins TRBV14 and TRBJ2-7; D unclear. Trimming took off 0 bases at V and 2 bases at J, with 11 bases between the two ends. Germline CDR1 is SGHDN and CDR2 is FVKESK. CDR3 length equals 15 residues. CDR3: CASSQDRRKPYEQYF. CDR3 in DNA: TGTGCCAGCAGCCAAGATCGTCGGAAGCCCTACGAGCAGTACTTC. The whole variable domain, filled in from reference TRBV14 and TRBJ2-7, reads EAGVTQFPSHSVIEKGQTVTLRCDPISGHDNLYWYRRVMGKEIKFLLHFVKESKQDESGMPNNRFLAERTGGTYSTLKVQPAELEDSGVYFCASSQDRRKPYEQYFGPGTRLTVT.

The chain combines TRBV27 with TRBJ1-4; no firm D call. V gave up 2 bases and J gave up 8 bases, with 12 bases separating them. CDR1 MNHEY and CDR2 SMNVEV come from the germline V gene (reference sequence). The CDR3 covers 14 residues. The CDR3: CASSLMGIGEKLFF. DNA of the CDR3: TGTGCCAGCAGTTTAATGGGGATAGGGGAAAAACTGTTTTTT. Combining the CDR3 with reference TRBV27 and TRBJ1-4 gives the whole variable domain EAQVTQNPRYLITVTGKKLTVTCSQNMNHEYMSWYRQDPGLGLRQIYYSMNVEVTDKGDVPEGYKVSRKEKRNFPLILESPSPNQTSLYFCASSLMGIGEKLFFGSGTQLSVL.

This rearrangement joins TRBV18 to TRBJ2-1, with D unresolved. The V gene lost 1 base and the J gene lost 1 base, with 5 bases spanning the gap. Germline V gives CDR1 KGHSH, CDR2 LQKENI. This CDR3 has 14 residues. CDR3 amino acids: CASSPLGSYNEQFF. CDR3 in DNA: TGTGCCAGCTCACCACTGGGGTCCTACAATGAGCAGTTCTTC.

A word on this clone: One junction end disagrees with the germline gene, perhaps due to a read error. The chain couples TRBV10-3 to TRBJ1-1; tentatively, D is TRBD1 (5 bases). The length of the CDR3 is 13 residues. Germline V gives CDR1 ENHRY, CDR2 SYGVKD. CDR3 region: CATTGGVGVDLRF. Here the CDR3 DNA reads TGTGCCACGACCGGGGGGGTCGGGGTGGATCTACGTTTT.

The chain employs TRBV5-1 and TRBJ2-2, with TRBD1 matching over 7 bases. V was clipped by 5 bases and J by 6 bases; unmatched bases: 10. CDR1 and CDR2 (germline): SGHRS, YFSETQ. CDR3 length: 15 amino acids. The CDR3 DNA reads TGCGCCAGCAGGTTTACGGGGACAGATGCCGGGGAGCTGTTTTTT. Its translation: CASRFTGTDAGELFF.

V usage is TRBV7-9 and J usage is TRBJ2-4, with D possibly being TRBD1 (6 bases). Trimming removed 6 bases from V and 0 bases from J, with 18 bases in between. This CDR3 contains 17 residues. Germline-derived CDR1 and CDR2 are SEHNR and FQNEAQ (reference sequence). In nucleotides, the CDR3 is TGTGCCAGCAGGCCCTCACCGGGACATACAGCCAAAAACATTCAGTACTTC. Translated: CASRPSPGHTAKNIQYF.

The chain links TRBV6-5 to TRBJ1-2; maybe TRBD1 (5 bases). V lost 6 bases and J lost 2, with 10 bases in between. The germline V gene has CDR1 MNHEY and CDR2 SVGAGI. This CDR3 comprises 13 residues. In DNA, the CDR3 is TGTGCCAGCAGACGGGACGGAAACTATGGCTACACCTTC. It yields the protein CASRRDGNYGYTF.

The chain combines TRBV29-1 with TRBJ1-2, with a weak D call TRBD1 (6 bases). The length of the CDR3 is 11 residues. The germline gives CDR1 SQVTM, CDR2 ANQGSEA. V was clipped by 2 bases and J by 11 bases, with 12 bases between them. CDR3 coding DNA: TGCAGCGTTGAATTGAAGGGGGGGTACACCTTC. Translating gives CSVELKGGYTF. The whole variable domain, remainder taken from reference TRBV29-1 and TRBJ1-2, is SAVISQKPSRDICQRGTSLTIQCQVDSQVTMMFWYRQQPGQSLTLIATANQGSEATYESGFVIDKFPISRPNLTFSTLTVSNMSPEDSSIYLCSVELKGGYTFGSGTRLTVV.

The CDR3 DNA reads TGTGCCAGCAGCTTCCCGGGGCAATCTGAAGCTTTCTTT. Translated: CASSFPGQSEAFF. The rearrangement uses TRBV5-4 and TRBJ1-1; D perhaps matches TRBD1 (5 bases). The CDR3 is made up of 13 amino acids. Trimming took off 2 bases at V and 6 bases at J, with 11 bases between the two ends. CDR1 is SGHNT, CDR2 YYREEE, per germline (reference sequence).

V and J are TRBV7-9 and TRBJ1-5; D may be TRBD1 (5 bases). The length of the CDR3 is 17 residues. The V end was cut by 0 bases, the J end by 4 bases, with 16 bases between. From germline, CDR1 is SEHNR and CDR2 FQNEAQ (reference sequence). The CDR3 DNA reads TGTGCCAGCAGCTTAGCGCCCTGGGGCCGAGCGAATCAGCCCCAGCATTTT. Translating gives CASSLAPWGRANQPQHF.

The genes are TRBV6-1 and TRBJ2-5; TRBD2 might be the D (6 bases). Germline-derived CDR1 and CDR2 are MNHNS and SASEGT. The V and J ends lost 4 bases and 4 bases respectively, with 7 bases between them. This CDR3 comprises 12 residues. The CDR3 DNA is TGTGCCAGCAGTGGGGGAGGAGAGACCCAGTACTTC. Translation: CASSGGGETQYF.

This chain uses TRBV5-1 with TRBJ2-3; D might be TRBD2 (5 bases). With 3 bases removed from V and 1 base from J, the gap between germline ends came to 6 bases. This CDR3 spans 13 amino acids. Per germline, CDR1 SGHRS and CDR2 YFSETQ. The CDR3 region has the DNA TGCGCCAGCAGCTCCGGGGGCACAGATACGCAGTATTTT. Translating it yields CASSSGGTDTQYF.

The chain couples TRBV7-6 to TRBJ2-1; D gene unclear. V lost 5 bases to trimming and J lost 0 bases, with 8 bases between them. CDR1 is SGHVS, CDR2 FNYEAQ, per germline. The CDR3 totals 14 residues. The CDR3 DNA follows: TGTGCCAGCAGCCCAGAAATCTCCTACAATGAGCAGTTCTTC. Amino acid sequence: CASSPEISYNEQFF. The full variable domain, with the rest looked up from reference TRBV7-6 and TRBJ2-1, is GAGVSQSPRYKVTKRGQDVALRCDPISGHVSLYWYRQALGQGPEFLTYFNYEAQQDKSGLPNDRFSAERPEGSISTLTIQRTEQRDSAMYRCASSPEISYNEQFFGPGTRLTVL.

The chain employs TRBV7-9 and TRBJ1-4; D gene uncertain. From germline, CDR1 is SEHNR and CDR2 FQNEAQ (reference sequence). Trimming took 5 bases from V and 0 from J, leaving 13 bases between them. The CDR3 contains 16 residues. The chain's CDR3 is CASSARAVATNEKLFF. CDR3 coding DNA: TGTGCCAGCAGCGCCCGGGCCGTTGCAACTAATGAAAAACTGTTTTTT.

This clone was seen just once. This chain joins TRBV5-1 and TRBJ2-5, with D possibly being TRBD2 (5 bases). The length of the CDR3 is 16 residues. Germline CDR1 is SGHRS and CDR2 is YFSETQ. V shed 1 base and J shed 2 bases, with 15 bases lying between them. This CDR3 is CASSLWNTRGQETQYF. As DNA, the CDR3 is TGCGCCAGCAGCTTGTGGAACACCCGGGGACAAGAGACCCAGTACTTC. The complete variable domain, with remaining parts taken from reference TRBV5-1 and TRBJ2-5, reads KAGVTQTPRYLIKTRGQQVTLSCSPISGHRSVSWYQQTPGQGLQFLFEYFSETQRNKGNFPGRFSGRQFSNSRSEMNVSTLELGDSALYLCASSLWNTRGQETQYFGPGTRLLVL.